This TCR beta chain stems from a study of CXCR3-negative and CXCR3-positive naive CD8 T cells. Findings and caveats of the study: The study found more hydrophobic TRB CDR3s in CXCR3-positive naive cells than in CXCR3-negative naive cells.

The CDR3 sequence is 14 residues long. The V gene's germline CDR1 is SQVTM and CDR2 ANQGSEA. Comments on this clonotype: Its antigen is currently unknown.

Libraries were UMI-labeled 5' RACE TRB cDNA. TCRdb derives one entry per CDR3 protein from the 5' RACE reads, leaving out DNA. The repertoire table contains roughly 130,000 distinct CDR3 sequences. The source material was naive CXCR3+ CD8+ T cells from blood. Noted subset: CD45RO-CCR7+CD27+CD95- naive CD8+ T cells expressing CXCR3 (TNR3+). This receptor was obtained from a human donor in good health. Some clones in this sample may be carry-over from other donors' samples. This chain links TRBV29-1 with TRBJ1-2; TCRdb returns TRBD1, unconfirmable since there is no DNA. This CDR3 reads CSVEVGSAVDGYTF.